Listed here are 21 T cell receptor beta chains from one sample, sequenced in a study of OX40 agonist ivuxolimab in advanced cancers. Library construction relied on the immunoSEQ multiplex PCR assay. TCRdb stores this immuneACCESS table with in-frame sequences only. Part of the clones is absent; in the studies checked, under half of the shortfall reflects unresolved V genes, and no reason is known for the rest. The sample profile shows tens of thousands of clones; around nine tenths of them were found once. The top ten clonotypes cover roughly 0.77% of the sample. The sequencing used CD4+ or CD8+ T cells sorted from blood, collected in a trial of the OX40 agonist ivuxolimab. These receptors were taken from an adult with an advanced solid tumor such as melanoma, head and neck, liver or kidney cancer.

The chain combines TRBV28 with TRBJ2-5; 10 bases agree with TRBD1. V lost 5 bases to trimming and J lost 1 base; unmatched junction nucleotides: 10. CDR1 MDHEN and CDR2 SYDVKM come from the germline V gene. The CDR3 contains 17 residues. Here the CDR3 reads CASSDRWGQGSQETQYF. The CDR3 coding sequence is TGTGCCAGCAGTGACCGGTGGGGACAGGGGTCCCAAGAGACCCAGTACTTC.

This sequence joins TRBV10-3 and TRBJ2-7, with D perhaps TRBD1 (5 bases). This CDR3 comprises 14 residues. The V and J ends lost 4 bases and 0 bases respectively, with 10 bases between them. Germline V gives CDR1 ENHRY, CDR2 SYGVKD. DNA for the CDR3: TGTGCCATCAGTGCAGACAGAAGCTCCTACGAGCAGTACTTC. This translates into CAISADRSSYEQYF.

The CDR3 DNA reads TGTGCCAGCAGCTTGGGGGGACAAGAGACCCAGTACTTC. It codes for CASSLGGQETQYF. V is TRBV5-4 and J is TRBJ2-5; D is uncertain. The CDR3 extends over 13 amino acids. The germline V gene encodes CDR1 SGHNT and CDR2 YYREEE (reference sequence). V shed 0 bases and J shed 2 bases, with 5 bases lying between them.

The rearrangement links TRBV10-1 to TRBJ1-2, with D tentatively TRBD1 (5 bases). Deletions cut 4 bases from V and 1 base from J, with 16 bases between. CDR1 is WNHNN and CDR2 is SYGVQD in the germline V gene (reference sequence). The CDR3 extends over 16 amino acids. CDR3 bases: TGCGCCAGCAGTGGAATCAGGGTGGGGAATAACTATGGCTACACCTTC. Protein: CASSGIRVGNNYGYTF.

This clone has more than one count but fewer than ten. The chain joins TRBV25-1 to TRBJ1-5; D is unresolved. Deletions cut 6 bases from V and 3 bases from J, with 9 bases between. CDR1 is MGHDK, CDR2 SYGVNS, per germline. The CDR3 is made up of 13 amino acids. DNA for the CDR3: TGTGCCAGCAGGGGCTCCCCCAATCAGCCCCAGCATTTT. It is translated as CASRGSPNQPQHF.

This clone was recorded a few times. The V and J genes are TRBV5-1 and TRBJ2-7; D gene unclear. There are 14 residues in the CDR3. Looked up from germline, CDR1 is SGHRS and CDR2 is YFSETQ. The germline V and J ends were trimmed by 4 bases and 2 bases, with 13 bases remaining between them. The chain's CDR3 is CASSPDTGTYEQYF. CDR3 sequence (DNA): TGCGCCAGCAGCCCCGACACCGGAACCTACGAGCAGTACTTC.

The genes are TRBV6-1 and TRBJ1-4; the match to TRBD1 covers 7 bases. The trim removed 4 bases at V and 5 bases at J, leaving 10 bases unmatched. Germline CDR1 MNHNS, CDR2 SASEGT. CDR3 length: 16 amino acids. The CDR3 coding sequence is TGTGCCAGCAGTGCGCATTCCGGGACAGAAAATGAAAAACTGTTTTTT. It codes for CASSAHSGTENEKLFF.

The chain is built from TRBV5-6 and TRBJ2-3; a weak D match, TRBD1 (5 bases). Trimming pared 2 bases from V and 2 bases from J, leaving 9 bases between. Germline CDR1 SGHDT, CDR2 YYEEEE. This CDR3 has 14 amino acids. The CDR3 spells CASSFGANTDTQYF. The CDR3 nucleotides are TGTGCCAGCAGCTTTGGGGCGAACACAGATACGCAGTATTTT.

The chain joins TRBV14 to TRBJ1-2; 10 nucleotides align to TRBD1. V gave up 2 bases and J gave up 4 bases; unmatched junction bases: 4. The CDR3 runs 15 residues. Germline CDR1 SGHDN, CDR2 FVKESK. CDR3 residues: CASSQTRTGGYGYTF. In nucleotides, the CDR3 is TGTGCCAGCAGCCAAACCCGGACAGGGGGCTATGGCTACACCTTC.

This clone was picked up a small number of times. V is TRBV6-6 and J is TRBJ1-2, with D perhaps TRBD1 (5 bases). The germline V and J ends were trimmed by 6 bases and 3 bases, with 11 bases remaining between them. The V gene's germline CDR1 is MNHNY and CDR2 SVGAGI (reference sequence). The length of the CDR3 is 13 residues. CDR3 DNA sequence: TGTGCCAGCAGCGACGGGACGGACTATGGCTACACCTTC. Its translation: CASSDGTDYGYTF.

J is TRBJ1-1 and V is TRBV2; the D gene is possibly TRBD1 (6 bases). Germline CDR1 and CDR2: SNHLY and FYNNEI. V lost 4 bases to trimming and J lost 5 bases, with 20 bases between them. The CDR3 length is 16 residues. The CDR3 sequence: CASSVARVGGQTEAFF. Here the CDR3 DNA reads TGTGCCAGCAGTGTGGCGAGGGTTGGGGGGCAAACTGAAGCTTTCTTT.

V is TRBV1 and J is TRBJ2-2; TRBD2, the table's D call, lacks a check against the DNA. TRBV1 is described as a pseudogene. The CDR3 consists of 17 residues. The CDR3 bases are TGCACCAGCAGCCAAGAGTCAGCGGGGGGTGCTACCGGGGAGCTGTTTTTT. Translating it yields CTSSQESAGGATGELFF.

The chain carries TRBV5-6 and TRBJ1-2, with 10 nucleotides matching TRBD1. J was trimmed by 4 bases and V by 3 bases; bases with no gene match: 3. The CDR3 length is 14 residues. Germline CDR1 is SGHDT and CDR2 is YYEEEE. CDR3 bases: TGTGCCAGCAGCTCCCGGACAGGGGGCTATGGCTACACCTTC. Translating it yields CASSSRTGGYGYTF.

This clone was counted a few times. The V call is TRBV19, the J call TRBJ1-1; D perhaps matches TRBD1 (6 bases). The CDR3 totals 14 residues. V gave up 4 bases and J gave up 5 bases, with 14 bases separating them. The germline V gene encodes CDR1 LNHDA and CDR2 SQIVND (reference sequence). The CDR3 DNA reads as TGTGCCAGTAGTACCACAGGGAGGGGGACTGAAGCTTTCTTT. It is translated as CASSTTGRGTEAFF.

The rearrangement joins TRBV5-1 to TRBJ1-2; TRBD1 agrees at 7 bases. V lost 7 bases to trimming and J lost 5 bases; unmatched junction nucleotides: 11. The V gene's germline CDR1 is SGHRS and CDR2 YFSETQ. The CDR3 runs 14 residues. Written as DNA, the CDR3 is TGCGCCAGCCGGCCCGGGGGGACAGCTTATGGCTACACCTTC. Encoded protein: CASRPGGTAYGYTF.

The chain joins TRBV27 to TRBJ2-6, with D tentatively TRBD1 (6 bases). V was pared by 4 bases and J by 1 base, with 17 bases between. CDR3 length equals 18 residues. The germline CDR1 and CDR2 sequences are MNHEY and SMNVEV (reference sequence). The CDR3 nucleotides are TGTGCCAGCAGTTCCCAGACAGGACGTGGGTCTGGGGCCAACGTCCTGACTTTC. It codes for CASSSQTGRGSGANVLTF.

V is TRBV5-1 and J is TRBJ1-1; possibly TRBD1 for D (5 bases). The length of the CDR3 is 13 residues. V lost 3 bases to trimming and J lost 4 bases, with 10 bases between them. CDR1 SGHRS and CDR2 YFSETQ come from the germline V gene. Written as DNA, the CDR3 is TGCGCCAGCAGCTCTCAGGGTCCCACTGAAGCTTTCTTT. Translated, it gives CASSSQGPTEAFF.

J is TRBJ2-7 and V is TRBV5-1; TRBD2 aligns across 7 bases. Germline V gene sequence: CDR1 SGHRS, CDR2 YFSETQ. V lost 2 bases and J lost 3; bases outside the gene matches: 5. The CDR3 has 14 amino acids. The CDR3 DNA reads TGCGCCAGCAGCTTAAGGGAGGGCCTCTACGAGCAGTACTTC. Encoded protein: CASSLREGLYEQYF.

The chain recombines TRBV25-1 with TRBJ1-2; D might be TRBD1 (6 bases). The CDR3 loop spans 13 amino acids. Trimming took 6 bases from V and 6 from J, leaving 14 bases between them. Germline assignment: CDR1 MGHDK and CDR2 SYGVNS. CDR3: CASRRGGGDGYTF. The CDR3 nucleotides read TGTGCCAGCAGGAGGGGGGGAGGTGATGGCTACACCTTC.

This clone appeared once. CDR3 bases: TGTGCCAGCAGCCCGTGGACAGGTGGCGAGCAGTTCTTC. This translates into CASSPWTGGEQFF. The chain is built from TRBV7-2 and TRBJ2-1, with 7 positions matching TRBD1. V was pared by 5 bases and J by 10 bases, with 8 bases of the junction left unmatched. Germline CDR1 and CDR2: SGHTA and FQGNSA. The CDR3 covers 13 residues.

V is TRBV18 and J is TRBJ1-2; D gene ambiguous. Germline CDR1 KGHSH, CDR2 LQKENI. Trimming took off 0 bases at V and 2 bases at J, with 4 bases between the two ends. CDR3 length: 13 residues. In nucleotides, the CDR3 is TGTGCCAGCTCACCACCAGGCAACTATGGCTACACCTTC. Encoded protein: CASSPPGNYGYTF.